The clone carrying this T cell receptor beta chain was seen more than once but under ten times. The target antigen is unknown. The source of the sample is a study of identical twins. Each CDR3 protein gets one entry after TCRdb re-called the 5' RACE reads with MiXCR. Among some 710,000 distinct CDR3 sequences, 5.5% to 6.5% were seen once, and the ten largest hold roughly 2%. Study-level results: Models underpredicted monozygotic twin sharing of out-of-frame TCR alpha. Out-of-frame alpha sequences shared between twins exhibited an excess of low generation probability. Among beta out-of-frame sequences, excess sharing between twins appeared weaker.

Each donor (without exception) was a healthy Caucasian. The CDR3 totals 15 residues. V gave up 0 bases and J gave up 4 bases, with 12 bases separating them. The V gene's germline CDR1 is LGHDT and CDR2 YNNKEL (reference sequence). The chain couples TRBV3-1 to TRBJ1-2, with a tentative D call TRBD1 (6 bases). Sequenced input: naive T cells sorted from blood. The receptor comes from a man between 18 and 29 years old in good health. For the CDR3, the DNA is TGTGCCAGCAGCCAAGAAGGGACACAAACCTATGGCTACACCTTC. Translating gives CASSQEGTQTYGYTF.